The present T cell receptor (beta chain) was sequenced within a study of T cell responses to AZD1222 COVID-19 vaccine. Sequencing was performed with immunoSEQ multiplex PCR; in TCRdb, only in-frame clones are kept and a portion is missing. The sample comprises approximately 60,000 clones, approximately 85% of which are singletons, and about 20% rests with the top ten. The CDR3 extends over 14 amino acids. Deletions cut 1 base from V and 4 bases from J, with 7 bases between. Germline assignment: CDR1 SEHNR and CDR2 FQNEAQ (reference sequence). The sequenced sample was peripheral blood, obtained on day 0 of MenACWY control vaccination. This receptor was obtained from an adult in good health. The gene calls are TRBV7-9 and TRBJ1-4; D ambiguous. The CDR3 loop reads CASSLEQHNEKLFF. The CDR3 DNA sequence: TGTGCCAGCAGCTTAGAACAGCATAATGAAAAACTGTTTTTT.